This T cell receptor (beta chain) was sequenced during a study of OX40 agonist ivuxolimab in advanced cancers. Overall study: Ivuxolimab, which is an agonistic anti-OX40 (CD134) antibody, was administered to the patients. Patients were infused with ivuxolimab every 2 weeks at 0.01 to 10 mg/kg.

Sequencing was performed with immunoSEQ multiplex PCR; in TCRdb, only in-frame clones are kept and a portion is missing. The sample yields tens of thousands of clones, around 84% seen once. This TCR came from an adult with an advanced solid tumor such as melanoma, head and neck, liver or kidney cancer. This specimen consisted of CD4+ or CD8+ T cells sorted from blood, obtained in a trial of the OX40 agonist ivuxolimab.

CDR3 sequence reads: CASSLAWTGQVNTYEQYF. CDR3 bases: TGTGCCAGCAGCTTAGCATGGACTGGACAGGTCAACACCTACGAGCAGTACTTC. The chain uses TRBV7-2 and TRBJ2-7, with 7 nucleotides matching TRBD1. Per germline, CDR1 SGHTA and CDR2 FQGNSA. J was trimmed by 2 bases and V by 0 bases; bases with no gene match: 13. The CDR3 is made up of 18 amino acids.